These 18 T cell receptor beta chains were all obtained from the same sample, sequenced in a study of cytomegalovirus exposure and HLA in healthy donors. The primer mix had 60 Vbeta and 13 Jbeta primers. Data came from immunoSEQ multiplex PCR; TCRdb stores just in-frame clones and leaves some out. The sample includes roughly 140,000 clones, approximately 83% of them seen just once. Material for sequencing was PBMCs. The receptors shown here come from a man between 40 and 49 years old in good health and CMV-seropositive.

The chain recombines TRBV30 with TRBJ1-4, with 7 bases that match TRBD1. The CDR3 is made up of 13 amino acids. V was clipped by 2 bases and J by 6 bases; unmatched bases: 3. Germline V lookup: CDR1 GTSNPN, CDR2 SVGIG (reference sequence). The CDR3 is CAWSRDSYEKLFF. DNA of the CDR3: TGTGCCTGGAGTAGGGACAGCTATGAAAAACTGTTTTTT. Full variable domain (missing parts from reference TRBV30 and TRBJ1-4): SQTIHQWPATLVQPVGSPLSLECTVEGTSNPNLYWYRQAAGRGLQLLFYSVGIGQISSEVPQNLSASRPQDRQFILSSKKLLLSDSGFYLCAWSRDSYEKLFFGSGTQLSVL.

This rearrangement joins TRBV21-1 to TRBJ1-5. TRBV21-1 is given as a pseudogene. The CDR3 loop spans 15 amino acids. CDR3 bases: TGTGCCAGCAGCTTTAGGACTGCCTGCGGGCAGCCCCAGCATTTT. It specifies CASSFRTACGQPQHF.

The chain uses TRBV18 and TRBJ2-7; D remains unclear. V was clipped by 3 bases and J by 5 bases, with 8 bases between them. The CDR3 length is 12 residues. CDR1 is KGHSH, CDR2 LQKENI, per germline. The CDR3 protein is CASSPNRDEQYF. The CDR3 DNA follows: TGTGCCAGCTCACCGAACCGGGACGAGCAGTACTTC.

The chain combines TRBV22-1 with TRBJ2-1; the table calls TRBD2, which could not be checked here. TRBV22-1 is a known pseudogene. The CDR3 length is 13 residues. The DNA for the CDR3 is TGTCCTGGGAGCGCACGTAACTGTAATGAGCAGTTCTTC. This codes for CPGSARNCNEQFF.

The chain carries TRBV14 and TRBJ2-7, with D possibly matching TRBD2 (5 bases). Per the germline V gene, CDR1 is SGHDN and CDR2 is FVKESK. The CDR3 has 13 residues. V dropped 4 bases and J dropped 3 bases, with 10 bases sitting between them. The CDR3: CASSPPAGYEQYF. CDR3 sequence (DNA): TGTGCCAGCAGCCCGCCGGCGGGCTACGAGCAGTACTTC. The whole variable domain, remainder taken from reference TRBV14 and TRBJ2-7, is EAGVTQFPSHSVIEKGQTVTLRCDPISGHDNLYWYRRVMGKEIKFLLHFVKESKQDESGMPNNRFLAERTGGTYSTLKVQPAELEDSGVYFCASSPPAGYEQYFGPGTRLTVT.

As regards this clone: Other nucleotide sequences in the sample specify the same CDR3. The V and J genes are TRBV7-2 and TRBJ2-3, with TRBD1 matching over 7 bases. CDR1 SGHTA and CDR2 FQGNSA come from the germline V gene. CDR3 length: 15 residues. The V gene end was trimmed by 5 bases and the J gene end by 2 bases; junction bases not matched to a gene: 7. CDR3 region: CASSRQGALTDTQYF. In DNA form, the CDR3 reads TGTGCCAGCAGCCGACAGGGTGCTCTCACAGATACGCAGTATTTT.

The chain carries TRBV7-9 and TRBJ2-3; 10 bases are shared with TRBD2. There are 14 residues in the CDR3. CDR1 and CDR2 from the germline V gene are SEHNR and FQNEAQ (reference sequence). Trimming cost V 6 bases and J 3 bases; bases outside gene matches: 3. The CDR3 DNA sequence: TGTGCCAGCAGTAAAGCGGGGGGGACAGATACGCAGTATTTT. Protein: CASSKAGGTDTQYF.

This rearrangement joins TRBV30 to TRBJ2-5, with D tentatively TRBD2 (7 bases). CDR3 size: 14 residues. V shed 0 bases and J shed 2 bases, with 10 bases lying between them. Germline V gene lookup returns CDR1 GTSNPN and CDR2 SVGIG (reference sequence). For the CDR3, the DNA is TGTGCCTGGAGTGTAGGGGGGGCGCAAGAGACCCAGTACTTC. It is translated as CAWSVGGAQETQYF.

This clone was found a few times. The chain carries TRBV2 and TRBJ2-1, with TRBD2 identical over 12 bases. The germline V gene encodes CDR1 SNHLY and CDR2 FYNNEI. There are 16 residues in the CDR3. Unmatched junction bases numbered 5, after V lost 6 bases and J lost 2 bases. CDR3 nucleotide sequence: TGTGCCAGCAGAAAACTAGCGGGAGGTGCCTACAATGAGCAGTTCTTC. It specifies CASRKLAGGAYNEQFF.

A note on this clone: At the DNA level, this CDR3 is encoded by other sequences in the same sample as well. The chain links TRBV14 to TRBJ2-7, with a weak D call TRBD1 (5 bases). Trimming removed 4 bases from V and 3 bases from J, with 16 bases in between. CDR1 is SGHDN and CDR2 is FVKESK in the germline V gene. The CDR3 length is 15 residues. Here the CDR3 DNA reads TGTGCCAGCAGCCCCCGGCCGCGCAGGGTCTACGAGCAGTACTTC. Translating it yields CASSPRPRRVYEQYF.

Of note for this clone: A junction boundary mismatches the germline segment, possibly from a read error. The chain recombines TRBV18 with TRBJ1-5, with a possible D match to TRBD1 (6 bases). The CDR3 extends over 13 amino acids. CDR1 KGHSH and CDR2 LQKENI come from the germline V gene. In nucleotides, the CDR3 is TGTGCCAGCTCACCACAGCCGGGGGGAGGGGGGAGTTTT. Translated: CASSPQPGGGGSF.

The gene calls are TRBV15 and TRBJ2-7; 8 bases are shared with TRBD1. Germline V lookup: CDR1 LNHNV, CDR2 YYDKDF (reference sequence). The V gene end was trimmed by 4 bases and the J gene end by 5 bases; junction bases not matched to a gene: 7. This CDR3 has 14 residues. The CDR3 region is CATSILRGLDEQYF. In nucleotides, the CDR3 is TGTGCCACCAGCATTCTCAGGGGGCTGGACGAGCAGTACTTC.

V and J are TRBV5-6 and TRBJ2-3, with TRBD1 matching over 8 bases. The CDR3 is made up of 15 amino acids. V was clipped by 0 bases and J by 6 bases; unmatched bases: 6. Germline V gives CDR1 SGHDT, CDR2 YYEEEE. The CDR3 DNA reads as TGTGCCAGCAGCTTGGTGGACAGGGAAGGGGATACGCAGTATTTT. Amino acid sequence: CASSLVDREGDTQYF. Together with reference TRBV5-6 and TRBJ2-3, the CDR3 gives the full variable domain: DAGVTQSPTHLIKTRGQQVTLRCSPKSGHDTVSWYQQALGQGPQFIFQYYEEEERQRGNFPDRFSGHQFPNYSSELNVNALLLGDSALYLCASSLVDREGDTQYFGPGTRLTVL.

The chain has TRBV7-9 and TRBJ2-7; 8 nucleotides match TRBD1. The CDR3 consists of 14 residues. The V gene's germline CDR1 is SEHNR and CDR2 FQNEAQ (reference sequence). J was trimmed by 5 bases and V by 6 bases; bases with no gene match: 9. This chain's CDR3 is CASSPDRGDNEQYF. For the CDR3, the DNA is TGTGCCAGCAGTCCAGACAGGGGCGACAACGAGCAGTACTTC. Supplemented by reference TRBV7-9 and TRBJ2-7, the full variable domain reads DTGVSQNPRHKITKRGQNVTFRCDPISEHNRLYWYRQTLGQGPEFLTYFQNEAQLEKSRLLSDRFSAERPKGSFSTLEIQRTEQGDSAMYLCASSPDRGDNEQYFGPGTRLTVT.

This chain joins TRBV5-1 and TRBJ2-7; 8 nucleotides agree with TRBD1. V was clipped by 2 bases and J by 6 bases; unmatched bases: 4. The CDR3 length is 13 residues. CDR1 and CDR2 from the germline V gene are SGHRS and YFSETQ. The CDR3 loop is CASSFSGGIEQYF. CDR3 in DNA: TGCGCCAGCAGCTTCTCAGGGGGCATCGAGCAGTACTTC.

This chain connects TRBV2 to TRBJ2-1; a weak D match, TRBD1 (6 bases). Germline V gives CDR1 SNHLY, CDR2 FYNNEI. The CDR3 is 15 residues long. V was pared by 1 base and J by 2 bases, with 9 bases between. This CDR3 is CASSEGWGPYNEQFF. CDR3 in DNA: TGTGCCAGCAGTGAAGGGTGGGGGCCCTACAATGAGCAGTTCTTC.

The chain carries TRBV2 and TRBJ1-5, with D perhaps TRBD1 (5 bases). The CDR3 runs to 17 residues. V was trimmed by 5 bases and J by 0 bases, leaving 17 bases between them. The germline V gene encodes CDR1 SNHLY and CDR2 FYNNEI. CDR3 coding DNA: TGTGCCAGCAGTATAATTGCCGGGGGATATAGCAATCAGCCCCAGCATTTT. Protein: CASSIIAGGYSNQPQHF. Full variable domain (rest looked up from reference TRBV2 and TRBJ1-5): EPEVTQTPSHQVTQMGQEVILRCVPISNHLYFYWYRQILGQKVEFLVSFYNNEISEKSEIFDDQFSVERPDGSNFTLKIRSTKLEDSAMYFCASSIIAGGYSNQPQHFGDGTRLSIL.

V and J are TRBV7-9 and TRBJ2-3; 7 bases line up with TRBD1. The CDR3 spans 14 residues. The V gene end was trimmed by 5 bases and the J gene end by 2 bases; junction bases not matched to a gene: 4. Per the germline V gene, CDR1 is SEHNR and CDR2 is FQNEAQ (reference sequence). The CDR3 reads CASSQGQLTDTQYF. CDR3 nucleotide sequence: TGTGCCAGCAGCCAGGGACAGCTCACAGATACGCAGTATTTT.